Listed below are T cell receptor beta chains from one sample, sequenced in a study of shared clonotypes between healthy human individuals. Only in-frame clones appear in the TCRdb table, and some are missing; sequencing was by immunoSEQ multiplex PCR. The table lists fewer than 1.4 million clones, around 82% of them singletons. Sequences were obtained from memory CD4+ T cells from PBMCs. The receptors were gathered from a man aged 18 to 29 in good health. Some clones in this sample may be carry-over from other donors' samples. CDR3s include the opening cysteine and the closing phenylalanine or tryptophan. Each record gives: clone size, V gene, D gene, CDR3 length, J gene, CDR3 DNA, CDR3 protein. A D gene is named only where the DNA matches it firmly. Size values are once, few and many counts, or a class for expanded clones, and some rows have none.

>-|TRBV7-2|-|16|TRBJ1-3
TGTGCCAGCAGCTTAGTGAGGGGAAGCTCTGGAAACACCATATATTTT
CASSLVRGSSGNTIYF
>-|TRBV5-1|-|13|TRBJ1-1
TGCGCCAGCAAGATAGAGGGCGGCGCTGAAGCTTTCTTT
CASKIEGGAEAFF
>-|TRBV28|TRBD1|15|TRBJ1-1
TGTGCCAGCAGTTCCCCAGGGGGTTCCTCCACTGAAGCTTTCTTT
CASSSPGGSSTEAFF
>-|TRBV10-3|-|15|TRBJ2-1
TGTGCCATCAGTGAATCAGGGATGGCCTACAATGAGCAGTTCTTC
CAISESGMAYNEQFF
>-|TRBV6-6|-|15|TRBJ2-7
TGTGCCAGCAGTTACGAGGCGGTCAGCTCCTACGAGCAGTACTTC
CASSYEAVSSYEQYF
>-|TRBV9|-|11|TRBJ1-2
TGTGCCAGCAGCGCCAACTATGGCTACACCTTC
CASSANYGYTF
>-|TRBV9|TRBD2|15|TRBJ2-5
TGTGCCAGCAGCGTAGGAAACGGGGGGGCGGAGACCCAGTACTTC
CASSVGNGGAETQYF
>once|TRBV29-1|TRBD2|16|TRBJ2-5
TGCAGCGATGGTCAGTGGACTAGCGGGAGGCGTGAGACCCAGTACTTC
CSDGQWTSGRRETQYF
>-|TRBV7-8|-|15|TRBJ2-7
TGTGCCAGCAGGCCGAGGACCGCGAGCTCCTACGAGCAGTACTTC
CASRPRTASSYEQYF
>-|TRBV28|-|12|TRBJ1-5
TGTGCCAGCAGGTCAGGGGCCCAGCCCCAGCATTTT
CASRSGAQPQHF
>-|TRBV7-9|-|13|TRBJ2-1
TGTGCCAGCAGTCGAGATTTTTACAATGAGCAGTTCTTC
CASSRDFYNEQFF
>few|TRBV11-3|-|13|TRBJ1-1
TGTGCCAGCAGCCCTCCCGGGAGGACTGAAGCTTTCTTT
CASSPPGRTEAFF
>-|TRBV18|-|14|TRBJ2-4
TGTGCCAGCTCACCCCGGGAGTTGGGGGACATTCAGTACTTC
CASSPRELGDIQYF
>-|TRBV19|TRBD1|17|TRBJ1-1
TGTGCCAGTAGTATAGTCCCGGGACAGGGGGGGGACACTGAAGCTTTCTTT
CASSIVPGQGGDTEAFF
>once|TRBV6-1|-|14|TRBJ2-2
TGTGCCAGCAGGGTCAATTTGAACACCGGGGAGCTGTTTTTT
CASRVNLNTGELFF
>-|TRBV28|TRBD2|14|TRBJ2-4
TGTGCCAGCAGTTTTTCCGGGACTACAAACATTCAGTACTTC
CASSFSGTTNIQYF
>once|TRBV28|TRBD1|17|TRBJ1-4
TGTGCCAGCAGTCCGTCGCTGGGACAGGGCGGAAATGAAAAACTGTTTTTT
CASSPSLGQGGNEKLFF
>-|TRBV11-2|-|15|TRBJ2-3
TGTGCCAGCAGCTTAGGGCAGGTCCTCACAGATACGCAGTATTTT
CASSLGQVLTDTQYF
>-|TRBV5-1|TRBD2|18|TRBJ2-1
TGCGCCAGCAGCCCCGGGACTAGCGCCCAGAGCTCCTACAATGAGCAGTTCTTC
CASSPGTSAQSSYNEQFF
>few|TRBV6-5|TRBD2|12|TRBJ2-3
TGTGCGTGCGGGGGTAGCACAGATACGCAGTATTTT
CACGGSTDTQYF
>few|TRBV5-4|TRBD2|12|TRBJ2-1
TGTGCCACCGGGACTAACAACAATGAGCAGTTCTTC
CATGTNNNEQFF
>-|TRBV7-9|-|15|TRBJ2-2
TGTGCCAGCAGCTTACCCAGGGGGAACACCGGGGAGCTGTTTTTT
CASSLPRGNTGELFF
>many|TRBV6-6|-|15|TRBJ1-4
TGTGCCAGCAGTTACTCCGTCAGGGAGCATGAAAAACTGTTTTTT
CASSYSVREHEKLFF
>-|TRBV27|-|16|TRBJ2-6
TGTGCCAGCAGTCGATACAGGTCCTCGGGGGCCAACGTCCTGACTTTC
CASSRYRSSGANVLTF
>-|TRBV7-9|-|13|TRBJ2-5
TGTGCCAGCAGCCTTTTAGGTGGCGAGACCCAGTACTTC
CASSLLGGETQYF
>many|TRBV6-5|TRBD2|12|TRBJ2-7
TGTGCCAGCAGCCCCGGGGGGTACGAGCAGTACTTC
CASSPGGYEQYF
>-|TRBV2|-|14|TRBJ1-3
TGTGCCAGCATAGGGACCAACTCTGGAAACACCATATATTTT
CASIGTNSGNTIYF
>-|TRBV4-1|TRBD1|14|TRBJ2-7
TGCGCCAGCAGCCCTGACAGGGGGCGGTACGAGCAGTACTTC
CASSPDRGRYEQYF
>-|TRBV14|TRBD2|15|TRBJ2-5
TGTGCCAGCAGCCAAGATAGGAGCGGGAGAGAGACCCAGTACTTC
CASSQDRSGRETQYF
>-|TRBV5-1|-|14|TRBJ1-5
TGCGCCAGCAGCACCGACGGACTAAATCAGCCCCAGCATTTT
CASSTDGLNQPQHF
>-|TRBV5-4|TRBD2|16|TRBJ2-1
TGTGCCAGCAGCAAGGGCGGGGGTAGCTCCTACAATGAGCAGTTCTTC
CASSKGGGSSYNEQFF
>once|TRBV28|-|14|TRBJ2-3
TGTGCCAGCAGTTGGACTCCTAGCACAGATACGCAGTATTTT
CASSWTPSTDTQYF
>few|TRBV19|-|12|TRBJ2-1
TGTGCCAGTTTAGCGCCGAGCGGGGAGCAGTTCTTC
CASLAPSGEQFF
>-|TRBV30|TRBD1|15|TRBJ1-5
TGTGCCTGGAGGGCCGGGACAGGGTGGTATCAGCCCCAGCATTTT
CAWRAGTGWYQPQHF
>-|TRBV27|TRBD1|13|TRBJ1-2
TGTGCCAGCAGGGGAACCGGGACAGGAGCTTACACCTTC
CASRGTGTGAYTF
>-|TRBV29-1|-|14|TRBJ1-2
TGCAGCGTTGAAGGGCGAGGGGACGGATATGGCTACACCTTC
CSVEGRGDGYGYTF
>few|TRBV9|TRBD1|13|TRBJ2-5
TGTGCCAGCAGCACAACGGACAGGGTCACCCAGTACTTC
CASSTTDRVTQYF
>-|TRBV27|TRBD2|14|TRBJ2-1
TGTGCCAGCAGCACTAGCGGGAGGGCGGGTGAGCAGTTCTTC
CASSTSGRAGEQFF
>-|TRBV7-3|-|14|TRBJ2-7
TGTGCCAGCAGCCAAAGTACAGGGACCTACGAGCAGTACTTC
CASSQSTGTYEQYF
>-|TRBV5-1|-|14|TRBJ1-1
TGCGCCAGCAGCTTCAGGGCGGGGAACACTGAAGCTTTCTTT
CASSFRAGNTEAFF
>-|TRBV28|-|16|TRBJ1-5
TGTGCCAGCAGACCCTCTAGGTTCGGGGGGAATCAGCCCCAGCATTTT
CASRPSRFGGNQPQHF
>-|TRBV7-3|-|14|TRBJ2-3
TGTGCCAGCAGCTTGGAGGGGGGCACAGATACGCAGTATTTT
CASSLEGGTDTQYF
>-|TRBV27|TRBD2|17|TRBJ2-7
TGTGCCAGCAGCCCCGGGGGGGGGCCCTATTCGGGGTACGAGCAGTACTTC
CASSPGGGPYSGYEQYF
>-|TRBV28|TRBD1|16|TRBJ2-1
TGTGCCAGCACCACCATATGGGACAGCTACTTCGATGAGCAGTTCTTC
CASTTIWDSYFDEQFF
>-|TRBV4-3|TRBD1|13|TRBJ1-5
TGCGCCAGCAGTCAGGACAGGGATCAGCCCCAGCATTTT
CASSQDRDQPQHF
>-|TRBV9|-|17|TRBJ1-1
TGTGCCAGCAGCCAACTGATCCGGAAAGGGGTGAACACTGAAGCTTTCTTT
CASSQLIRKGVNTEAFF
>-|TRBV28|TRBD1|14|TRBJ1-2
TGTGCCAGCACCCCGGGACAGTCCTTCTATGGCTACACCTTC
CASTPGQSFYGYTF
>-|TRBV5-1|TRBD2|15|TRBJ2-1
TGCGCCAGCAGCTTGGTAGGACTAGCGGGAATCGAGCAGTTCTTC
CASSLVGLAGIEQFF
>-|TRBV27|TRBD1|14|TRBJ1-2
TGTGCCAGCAGGCCGGGACAGAGAGACTATGGCTACACCTTC
CASRPGQRDYGYTF
>-|TRBV2|TRBD2|16|TRBJ2-3
TGTGCCAGCAGTGGGACTAGCGGGAGGCGGCGAGATACGCAGTATTTT
CASSGTSGRRRDTQYF
>-|TRBV5-4|-|13|TRBJ2-1
TGTGCCAGCAGCCCCAGACCCGGCAATGAGCAGTTCTTC
CASSPRPGNEQFF
>-|TRBV7-8|-|15|TRBJ2-3
TGTGCCAGCAGCGACCAGGGTACGGGCACAGATACGCAGTATTTT
CASSDQGTGTDTQYF